The 18 T cell receptor beta chains given below trace back to one sample, sequenced in a study of blood T cell repertoires in COVID-19. Profiled with immunoSEQ multiplex PCR; TCRdb holds only in-frame clones, not every one. This sample has 290,000 or so clones, with approximately 85% found just once. Sequencing was performed on peripheral blood. These TCRs come from a man aged 45-65 years with active or convalescent COVID-19.

CDR3 region: CASNGGMTSGFTDTQYF. CDR3 sequence (DNA): TGTGCCAGCAATGGAGGGATGACTAGCGGGTTCACAGATACGCAGTATTTT. V and J are TRBV2 and TRBJ2-3; 10 positions agree with TRBD2. The CDR3 is 17 amino acids. Germline CDR1 SNHLY, CDR2 FYNNEI. V lost 7 bases to trimming and J lost 2 bases; unmatched junction nucleotides: 12.

This clone was observed a few times. The rearrangement joins TRBV2 to TRBJ1-1; possibly TRBD1 for D (6 bases). V lost 4 bases and J 1 base, leaving 13 bases between the germline ends. CDR1 is SNHLY, CDR2 FYNNEI, per germline. The CDR3 runs 15 residues. In DNA, the CDR3 is TGTGCCAGCAGTGTTTCCGACAGGCGGAACACTGAAGCTTTCTTT. It encodes CASSVSDRRNTEAFF.

V usage is TRBV7-8 and J usage is TRBJ2-7, with 14 bases matching TRBD2. The CDR3 loop spans 21 amino acids. In germline, CDR1 is SGHVS, CDR2 FQNEAQ. The J segment lost 3 bases and the V segment lost 5 bases, leaving 21 bases of the junction unmatched. CDR3 bases: TGTGCCAGCAGCGTCAAAGCGGGAGGGACTAGCGGGAGAATGGTAGGCTACGAGCAGTACTTC. It translates to CASSVKAGGTSGRMVGYEQYF.

This sequence joins TRBV30 and TRBJ1-6; D call uncertain. The germline V gene has CDR1 GTSNPN and CDR2 SVGIG (reference sequence). The CDR3 has 13 residues. V lost 5 bases to trimming and J lost 7 bases, with 12 bases between them. The CDR3 DNA is TGTGCCTGGGGGGAGGAGGGAAATTCACCCCTCCACTTT. It codes for CAWGEEGNSPLHF.

The V call is TRBV19, the J call TRBJ2-1; D might be TRBD2 (6 bases). Germline V CDR1 and CDR2: LNHDA, SQIVND (reference sequence). The CDR3 extends over 21 amino acids. V lost 3 bases and J 3 bases, leaving 30 bases between the germline ends. DNA for the CDR3: TGTGCCAGTAGTATTAGTAGGGGTCAACGAGGAGGTAGCGGCCTCTACAATGAGCAGTTCTTC. It is translated as CASSISRGQRGGSGLYNEQFF.

This chain connects TRBV15 to TRBJ2-2, with D possibly TRBD1 on 6 matching bases. Germline V lookup: CDR1 LNHNV, CDR2 YYDKDF (reference sequence). The CDR3 runs 16 residues. With 0 bases removed from V and 0 bases from J, the gap between germline ends came to 8 bases. The CDR3 nucleotides read TGTGCCACCAGCAGAGAGACAGGTTCGAACACCGGGGAGCTGTTTTTT. This sequence encodes CATSRETGSNTGELFF.

V usage is TRBV6-2 or TRBV6-3 and J usage is TRBJ2-3, with TRBD2 as a possible D gene (5 bases). This CDR3 has 20 residues. Germline V gene sequence: CDR1 MNHEY, CDR2 SVGEGT. The V end was cut by 2 bases, the J end by 0 bases, with 24 bases between. CDR3 bases: TGTGCCAGCAGTTACCCAATTCCGGGAACTTTTACAACTAGCACAGATACGCAGTATTTT. Amino acids: CASSYPIPGTFTTSTDTQYF.

In its sample, this clone was seen once. V is TRBV6-2 or TRBV6-3 and J is TRBJ2-4; 7 bases map to TRBD2. The CDR3 extends over 17 amino acids. Germline trimming cut 4 bases from V and 4 bases from J; bases unmatched to any gene: 13. CDR1 and CDR2 from the germline V gene are MNHEY and SVGEGT. CDR3 residues: CASSSRRSASGKNIQYF. In DNA, the CDR3 is TGTGCCAGCAGTTCCCGAAGGTCGGCTAGCGGAAAAAACATTCAGTACTTC.

The rearrangement uses TRBV19 and TRBJ1-6, with a tentative D call TRBD1 (5 bases). Between the trimmed V and J ends, which lost 6 bases and 5 bases, there was a span of 8 bases. CDR1 LNHDA and CDR2 SQIVND come from the germline V gene (reference sequence). The CDR3 length is 13 residues. The CDR3 DNA follows: TGTGCCAGTAGACCGACAGATAATTCACCCCTCCACTTT. This translates into CASRPTDNSPLHF.

This clone has a single count. The chain combines TRBV6-2 or TRBV6-3 with TRBJ1-2; tentatively, D is TRBD1 (5 bases). This CDR3 spans 17 amino acids. V lost 6 bases, J lost 0 bases, and 20 bases lay in between. The germline V gene encodes CDR1 MNHEY and CDR2 SVGEGT. CDR3 coding DNA: TGTGCCAGCAGCCACGGCGGGGTTGGGGGAGCTAACTATGGCTACACCTTC. Translation: CASSHGGVGGANYGYTF.

This rearrangement joins TRBV4-2 to TRBJ1-3; D not resolved. Germline CDR1 reads LGHNA; CDR2 reads YNFKEQ. The CDR3 is 15 residues long. Trimming took 0 bases from V and 1 from J, leaving 7 bases between them. The CDR3 DNA reads TGTGCCAGCAGCCAAGAGTGGCCGTCTGGAAACACCATATATTTT. It codes for CASSQEWPSGNTIYF.

This chain uses TRBV27 with TRBJ2-3; D uncertain. The CDR3 sequence is 13 residues long. The V gene lost 10 bases and the J gene lost 0 bases, with 11 bases spanning the gap. From germline, CDR1 is MNHEY and CDR2 SMNVEV (reference sequence). This chain's CDR3 is CATQLSSTDTQYF. CDR3 coding DNA: TGTGCCACCCAACTGTCTAGCACAGATACGCAGTATTTT.

V usage is TRBV18 and J usage is TRBJ1-2; TRBD1 agrees at 7 bases. Trimming at V came to 5 bases and at J to 8 bases, leaving 5 bases not matched to a gene. Germline CDR1 KGHSH, CDR2 LQKENI. This CDR3 spans 12 amino acids. The CDR3 DNA reads as TGTGCCAGCTCAGCCAACAGGGGAGGCTACACCTTC. Amino acids: CASSANRGGYTF.

The chain combines TRBV4-1 with TRBJ1-2, with D tentatively TRBD1 (5 bases). Trimming cost V 2 bases and J 2 bases, with 12 bases left between them. CDR1 is MGHRA and CDR2 is YSYEKL in the germline V gene. The CDR3 length is 15 residues. In DNA form, the CDR3 reads TGCGCCAGCAGCCAACCCCGAAGGGGAAACTATGGCTACACCTTC. Residues: CASSQPRRGNYGYTF.

The chain joins TRBV29-1 to TRBJ2-3; the D gene is possibly TRBD1 (6 bases). This CDR3 is built from 17 residues. Germline CDR1 SQVTM, CDR2 ANQGSEA. The germline V and J ends were trimmed by 6 bases and 1 base, with 23 bases remaining between them. CDR3: CSVQSPLWSGGTDTQYF. As DNA, the CDR3 is TGCAGCGTCCAAAGCCCCCTTTGGTCAGGGGGCACAGATACGCAGTATTTT.

V gene TRBV7-9 combines with J gene TRBJ2-7; 14 bases are a match to TRBD2. Germline CDR1 is SEHNR and CDR2 is FQNEAQ (reference sequence). Unmatched junction bases numbered 18, after V lost 5 bases and J lost 3 bases. This CDR3 is built from 20 residues. Written as DNA, the CDR3 is TGTGCCAGCAGCACCCACTTCTCCGGGACTAGCGGGAGATCGGTCTACGAGCAGTACTTC. Protein sequence: CASSTHFSGTSGRSVYEQYF.

The V and J genes are TRBV11-2 and TRBJ1-6; perhaps TRBD1 as D (6 bases). Deletions cut 5 bases from V and 0 bases from J, with 17 bases between. Germline V gene lookup returns CDR1 SGHAT and CDR2 FQNNGV. The CDR3 is made up of 18 amino acids. The CDR3 reads CASSLAAQGSSYNSPLHF. The DNA of the CDR3 is TGTGCCAGCAGCCTGGCGGCGCAGGGGAGCTCCTATAATTCACCCCTCCACTTT.

The V call is TRBV28, the J call TRBJ1-5; 8 nucleotides match TRBD1. Germline V CDR1 and CDR2: MDHEN, SYDVKM. J gave up 3 bases and V 4 bases, and 8 bases lay outside the gene matches. The CDR3 is 16 amino acids. CDR3 residues: CASSSAGTGNNQPQHF. The CDR3 nucleotides read TGTGCCAGCAGTTCCGCCGGGACAGGAAACAATCAGCCCCAGCATTTT. Full variable domain (rest looked up from reference TRBV28 and TRBJ1-5): DVKVTQSSRYLVKRTGEKVFLECVQDMDHENMFWYRQDPGLGLRLIYFSYDVKMKEKGDIPEGYSVSREKKERFSLILESASTNQTSMYLCASSSAGTGNNQPQHFGDGTRLSIL.